These 14 T cell receptor beta chains were all obtained from the same sample, sequenced in a study of T cells in Graves' hyperthyroidism and ophthalmopathy. Amplified TCR beta CDR3 regions came from RNA transcripts. TCR CDR3 underwent first-round RT-PCR with the HTBI primer set. TCRdb ran MiXCR on the multiplex PCR reads and lists one entry per CDR3 protein. The sample has roughly 250,000 distinct CDR3 sequences, about 14% seen once. Material for sequencing was blood. The receptors come from a middle-aged woman with Graves' hyperthyroidism that later progressed to Graves' ophthalmopathy.

This clonotype was seen ten or more times. This rearrangement joins TRBV9 to TRBJ2-7; 9 bases match TRBD1. Germline V gene lookup returns CDR1 SGDLS and CDR2 YYNGEE. This CDR3 spans 15 amino acids. V was pared by 0 bases and J by 4 bases, with 5 bases of the junction left unmatched. The CDR3 DNA reads as TGTGCCAGCAGCGTAGGTTGGACAGGGGAGTACGAGCAGTACTTC. This translates into CASSVGWTGEYEQYF. Looking up the rest from reference TRBV9 and TRBJ2-7 gives the full variable domain: DSGVTQTPKHLITATGQRVTLRCSPRSGDLSVYWYQQSLDQGLQFLIQYYNGEERAKGNILERFSAQQFPDLHSELNLSSLELGDSALYFCASSVGWTGEYEQYFGPGTRLTVT.

CDR3 in amino acids: CASSGGDPLNLFF. CDR3 nucleotide sequence: TGTGCCAGCAGCGGGGGGGACCCTCTAAATCTGTTCTTC. The rearrangement joins TRBV14 to TRBJ2-1; 7 bases are shared with TRBD2. The CDR3 loop spans 13 amino acids. Germline assignment: CDR1 SGHDN and CDR2 FVKESK. After removal of 5 bases from V and 15 bases from J, the junction contained 13 bases not matched to a gene.

This clonotype was seen repeatedly, ten times or more. The chain recombines TRBV28 with TRBJ2-5, with 8 bases lining up with TRBD1. Germline V gene data show CDR1 as MDHEN and CDR2 as SYDVKM. The CDR3 is made up of 16 amino acids. V shed 1 base, J shed 0 bases, and the junction held 4 bases outside the gene matches. The CDR3 reads CASSLYRQGNQETQYF. CDR3 sequence (DNA): TGTGCCAGCAGTTTATACAGACAGGGGAACCAAGAGACCCAGTACTTC.

This clonotype was seen ten or more times. The chain employs TRBV29-1 and TRBJ2-1; 7 positions agree with TRBD1. Germline CDR1 reads SQVTM; CDR2 reads ANQGSEA. The CDR3 is 13 residues long. V gave up 7 bases and J gave up 5 bases; unmatched junction bases: 8. The CDR3 DNA reads TGCAGCGCCGAGTGGGGACAGAACAATGAGCAGTTCTTC. This codes for CSAEWGQNNEQFF.

This clonotype has ten or more counts. The genes are TRBV18 and TRBJ1-1, with D perhaps matching TRBD1 (5 bases). This CDR3 contains 15 residues. V gave up 0 bases and J gave up 1 base, with 9 bases separating them. The germline V gene has CDR1 KGHSH and CDR2 LQKENI. The CDR3 reads CASSPPLQANTEAFF. CDR3 nucleotides: TGTGCCAGCTCACCACCGTTACAGGCGAACACTGAAGCTTTCTTT.

This clonotype was seen at least ten times. The J gene is TRBJ2-7, the V gene TRBV7-9; no clear D gene. The germline gives CDR1 SEHNR, CDR2 FQNEAQ (reference sequence). The CDR3 covers 13 residues. With 4 bases removed from V and 4 bases from J, the gap between germline ends came to 11 bases. The CDR3 loop reads CASSSKSVYEQYF. Here the CDR3 DNA reads TGTGCCAGCAGCTCGAAGAGCGTTTACGAGCAGTACTTC.

CDR3 nucleotides: TGCAGTGCTAAGGGACTAGCGGGAGTATGGAATGAGCAGTTCTTC. This sequence encodes CSAKGLAGVWNEQFF. The chain employs TRBV20-1 and TRBJ2-1, with TRBD2 identical over 14 bases. Trimming took 4 bases from V and 7 from J; bases not matched to a gene: 6. CDR1 is DFQATT, CDR2 SNEGSKA, per germline (reference sequence). The CDR3 contains 15 residues.

This clonotype was counted ten times or more. The chain employs TRBV7-9 and TRBJ1-3, with 7 bases fitting TRBD1. Germline V gives CDR1 SEHNR, CDR2 FQNEAQ (reference sequence). This CDR3 is built from 15 residues. The V gene end was trimmed by 5 bases and the J gene end by 0 bases; junction bases not matched to a gene: 4. For the CDR3, the DNA is TGTGCCAGCAGCCCACAGGGGAGCTCTGGAAACACCATATATTTT. Its translation is CASSPQGSSGNTIYF.

V usage is TRBV7-2 and J usage is TRBJ2-7, with D possibly being TRBD2 (5 bases). Germline V gene data show CDR1 as SGHTA and CDR2 as FQGNSA. CDR3 size: 14 residues. Trimming took off 5 bases at V and 3 bases at J, with 14 bases between the two ends. The CDR3 sequence: CASSPRGRGYEQYF. The CDR3 DNA is TGTGCCAGCAGCCCTAGAGGGAGAGGCTACGAGCAGTACTTC. The whole variable domain, filled in from reference TRBV7-2 and TRBJ2-7, reads GAGVSQSPSNKVTEKGKDVELRCDPISGHTALYWYRQSLGQGLEFLIYFQGNSAPDKSGLPSDRFSAERTGGSVSTLTIQRTQQEDSAVYLCASSPRGRGYEQYFGPGTRLTVT.

This clonotype was seen ten or more times. The rearrangement uses TRBV2 and TRBJ2-3; TRBD2 agrees at 8 bases. CDR3 length: 15 residues. From germline, CDR1 is SNHLY and CDR2 FYNNEI. Trimming removed 7 bases from V and 4 bases from J; junction bases left unmatched: 10. The CDR3 protein is CASIGGAHLPDTQYF. Written as DNA, the CDR3 is TGTGCCAGCATCGGGGGGGCCCACCTTCCAGATACGCAGTATTTT.

This sequence joins TRBV18 and TRBJ2-1; D possibly uses TRBD1 or TRBD2 (5 bases each). Germline values: CDR1 KGHSH, CDR2 LQKENI. This CDR3 region has 13 residues. V shed 3 bases and J shed 10 bases, with 13 bases lying between them. Here the CDR3 reads CASSPWAGSEQFF. Written as DNA, the CDR3 is TGTGCCAGCTCACCTTGGGCAGGGAGCGAGCAGTTCTTC. The full variable domain, with the rest looked up from reference TRBV18 and TRBJ2-1, is NAGVMQNPRHLVRRRGQEARLRCSPMKGHSHVYWYRQLPEEGLKFMVYLQKENIIDESGMPKERFSAEFPKEGPSILRIQQVVRGDSAAYFCASSPWAGSEQFFGPGTRLTVL.

The gene calls are TRBV5-1 and TRBJ1-3; no definite D call. V was shortened by 4 bases and J by 5 bases, with 10 bases between the two germline ends. This CDR3 spans 13 amino acids. CDR1 SGHRS and CDR2 YFSETQ come from the germline V gene. The CDR3 protein is CASSMDFRNTIYF. The CDR3 region has the DNA TGCGCCAGCAGCATGGACTTTCGAAACACCATATATTTT.

This clonotype was picked up many times. This sequence joins TRBV28 and TRBJ1-6; D remains unclear. Germline V gene sequence: CDR1 MDHEN, CDR2 SYDVKM. There are 17 residues in the CDR3. V was clipped by 7 bases and J by 6 bases, with 22 bases between them. Written as DNA, the CDR3 is TGTGCCAGCACCCTAAACTTGGCGGCCTACTCTAATTCACCCCTCCACTTT. It specifies CASTLNLAAYSNSPLHF.

This clonotype has more than one count but fewer than ten. This chain connects TRBV2 to TRBJ1-2, with D perhaps matching TRBD1 (5 bases). This CDR3 spans 13 amino acids. The V gene lost 6 bases and the J gene lost 2 bases, with 10 bases spanning the gap. From germline, CDR1 is SNHLY and CDR2 FYNNEI. CDR3: CASRYPGNYGYTF. CDR3 DNA: TGTGCCAGCAGGTATCCAGGGAACTATGGCTACACCTTC.